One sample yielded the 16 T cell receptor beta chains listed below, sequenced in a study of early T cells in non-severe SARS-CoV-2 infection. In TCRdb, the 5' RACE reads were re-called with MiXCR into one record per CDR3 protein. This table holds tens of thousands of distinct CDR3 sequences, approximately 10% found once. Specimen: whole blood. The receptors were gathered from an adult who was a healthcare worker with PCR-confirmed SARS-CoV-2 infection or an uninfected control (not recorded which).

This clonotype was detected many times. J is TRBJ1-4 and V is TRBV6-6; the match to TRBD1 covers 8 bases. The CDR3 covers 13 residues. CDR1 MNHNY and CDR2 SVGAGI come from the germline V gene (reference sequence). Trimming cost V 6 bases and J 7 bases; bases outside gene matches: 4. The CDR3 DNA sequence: TGTGCCAGCAGAACAGGGGGTGGTGAAAAACTGTTTTTT. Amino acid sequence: CASRTGGGEKLFF.

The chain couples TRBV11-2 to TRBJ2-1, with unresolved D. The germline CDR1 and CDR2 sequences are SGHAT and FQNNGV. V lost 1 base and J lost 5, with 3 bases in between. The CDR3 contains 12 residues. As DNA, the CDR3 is TGTGCCAGCAGCTTAGGTCACAATGAGCAGTTCTTC. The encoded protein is CASSLGHNEQFF.

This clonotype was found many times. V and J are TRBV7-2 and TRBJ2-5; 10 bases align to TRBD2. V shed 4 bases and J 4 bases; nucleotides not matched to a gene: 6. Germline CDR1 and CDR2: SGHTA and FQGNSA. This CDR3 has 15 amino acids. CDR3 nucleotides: TGTGCCAGCAGCTCCCTAGCGGGAGAGGTAGAGACCCAGTACTTC. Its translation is CASSSLAGEVETQYF.

As DNA, the CDR3 is TGCGCCAGCTCACTTCGCGAGGAGCAGTTCTTC. This sequence encodes CASSLREEQFF. The chain carries TRBV5-1 and TRBJ2-1, with D unresolved. Germline V gives CDR1 SGHRS, CDR2 YFSETQ. This CDR3 comprises 11 residues. The V end lost 7 bases, the J end lost 10 bases, and 12 bases lay between the germline ends.

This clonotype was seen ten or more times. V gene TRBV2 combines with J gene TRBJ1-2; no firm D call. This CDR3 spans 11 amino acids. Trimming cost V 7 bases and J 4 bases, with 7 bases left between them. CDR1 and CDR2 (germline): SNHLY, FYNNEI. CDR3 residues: CASTRSYGYTF. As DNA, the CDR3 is TGTGCCAGCACCAGGAGCTATGGCTACACCTTC.

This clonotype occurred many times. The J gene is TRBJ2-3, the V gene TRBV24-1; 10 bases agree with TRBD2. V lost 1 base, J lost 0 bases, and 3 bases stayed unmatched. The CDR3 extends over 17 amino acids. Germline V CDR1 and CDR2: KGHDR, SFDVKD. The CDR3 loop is CATSDLSLAGSTDTQYF. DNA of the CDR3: TGTGCCACCAGTGATTTATCACTAGCGGGGAGCACAGATACGCAGTATTTT.

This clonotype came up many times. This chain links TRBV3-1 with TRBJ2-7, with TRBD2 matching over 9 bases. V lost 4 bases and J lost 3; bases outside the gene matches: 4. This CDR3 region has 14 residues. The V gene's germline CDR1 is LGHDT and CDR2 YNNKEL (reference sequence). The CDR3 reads CASSPGTSNYEQYF. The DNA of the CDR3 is TGTGCCAGCAGCCCCGGGACTAGCAACTACGAGCAGTACTTC.

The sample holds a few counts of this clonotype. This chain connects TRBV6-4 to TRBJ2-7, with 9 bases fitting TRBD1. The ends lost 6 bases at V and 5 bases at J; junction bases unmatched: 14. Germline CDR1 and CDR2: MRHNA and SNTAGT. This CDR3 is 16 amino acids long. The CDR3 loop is CASRTPGGQGLHEQYF. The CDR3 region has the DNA TGTGCCAGCAGGACCCCAGGGGGACAGGGACTTCACGAGCAGTACTTC.

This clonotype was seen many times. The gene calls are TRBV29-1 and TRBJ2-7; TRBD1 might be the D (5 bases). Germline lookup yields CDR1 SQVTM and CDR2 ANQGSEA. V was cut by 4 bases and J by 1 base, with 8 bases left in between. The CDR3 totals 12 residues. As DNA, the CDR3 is TGCAGCGTTGTGGGGCTTTCCTACGAGCAGTACTTC. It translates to CSVVGLSYEQYF.

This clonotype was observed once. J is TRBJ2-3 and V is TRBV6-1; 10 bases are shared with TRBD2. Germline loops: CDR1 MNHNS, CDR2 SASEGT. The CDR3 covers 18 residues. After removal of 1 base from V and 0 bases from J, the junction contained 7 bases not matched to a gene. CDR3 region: CASSEVLLAGPSTDTQYF. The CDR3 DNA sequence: TGTGCCAGCAGTGAAGTGTTACTAGCGGGACCTAGCACAGATACGCAGTATTTT.

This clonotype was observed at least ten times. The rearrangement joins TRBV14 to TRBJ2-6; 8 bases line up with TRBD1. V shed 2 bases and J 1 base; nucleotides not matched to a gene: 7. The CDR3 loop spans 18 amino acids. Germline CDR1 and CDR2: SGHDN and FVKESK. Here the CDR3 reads CASSQWQGAASGANVLTF. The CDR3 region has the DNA TGTGCCAGCAGCCAATGGCAGGGGGCTGCTTCTGGGGCCAACGTCCTGACTTTC.

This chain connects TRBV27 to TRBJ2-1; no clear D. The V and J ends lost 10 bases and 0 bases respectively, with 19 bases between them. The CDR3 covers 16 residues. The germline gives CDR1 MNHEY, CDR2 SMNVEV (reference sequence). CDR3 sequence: CATVPPDLPSYNEQFF. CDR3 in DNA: TGTGCCACCGTACCCCCGGATCTCCCCTCCTACAATGAGCAGTTCTTC.

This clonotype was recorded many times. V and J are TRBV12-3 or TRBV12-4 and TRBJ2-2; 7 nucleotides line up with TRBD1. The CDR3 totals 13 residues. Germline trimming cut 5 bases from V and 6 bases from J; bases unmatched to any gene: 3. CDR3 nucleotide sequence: TGTGCCAGCAGTGCACAGGGGCCCGGGGAGCTGTTTTTT. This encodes CASSAQGPGELFF.

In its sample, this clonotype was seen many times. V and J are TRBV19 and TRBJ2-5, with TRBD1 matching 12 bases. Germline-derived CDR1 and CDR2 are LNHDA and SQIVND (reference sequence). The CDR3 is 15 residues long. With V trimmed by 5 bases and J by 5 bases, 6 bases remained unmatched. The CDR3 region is CASSSGTGGAETQYF. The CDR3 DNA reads TGTGCCAGTAGTTCCGGGACAGGGGGCGCGGAGACCCAGTACTTC.

The CDR3 nucleotides read TGTGCCAGCAGCCAGACGGGGGGAGGCTACACCTTC. Encoded protein: CASSQTGGGYTF. The chain uses TRBV16 and TRBJ1-2; maybe TRBD1 (5 bases). CDR1 and CDR2 from the germline V gene are KGHSY and FQNENV. This CDR3 region has 12 residues. V dropped 3 bases and J dropped 8 bases, with 10 bases sitting between them.

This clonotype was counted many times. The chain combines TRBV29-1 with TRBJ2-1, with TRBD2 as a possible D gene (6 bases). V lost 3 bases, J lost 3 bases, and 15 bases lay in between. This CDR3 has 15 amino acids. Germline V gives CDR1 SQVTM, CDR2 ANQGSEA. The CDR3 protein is CSVEVGRGYYNEQFF. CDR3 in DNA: TGCAGCGTTGAGGTCGGGCGGGGTTACTACAATGAGCAGTTCTTC.